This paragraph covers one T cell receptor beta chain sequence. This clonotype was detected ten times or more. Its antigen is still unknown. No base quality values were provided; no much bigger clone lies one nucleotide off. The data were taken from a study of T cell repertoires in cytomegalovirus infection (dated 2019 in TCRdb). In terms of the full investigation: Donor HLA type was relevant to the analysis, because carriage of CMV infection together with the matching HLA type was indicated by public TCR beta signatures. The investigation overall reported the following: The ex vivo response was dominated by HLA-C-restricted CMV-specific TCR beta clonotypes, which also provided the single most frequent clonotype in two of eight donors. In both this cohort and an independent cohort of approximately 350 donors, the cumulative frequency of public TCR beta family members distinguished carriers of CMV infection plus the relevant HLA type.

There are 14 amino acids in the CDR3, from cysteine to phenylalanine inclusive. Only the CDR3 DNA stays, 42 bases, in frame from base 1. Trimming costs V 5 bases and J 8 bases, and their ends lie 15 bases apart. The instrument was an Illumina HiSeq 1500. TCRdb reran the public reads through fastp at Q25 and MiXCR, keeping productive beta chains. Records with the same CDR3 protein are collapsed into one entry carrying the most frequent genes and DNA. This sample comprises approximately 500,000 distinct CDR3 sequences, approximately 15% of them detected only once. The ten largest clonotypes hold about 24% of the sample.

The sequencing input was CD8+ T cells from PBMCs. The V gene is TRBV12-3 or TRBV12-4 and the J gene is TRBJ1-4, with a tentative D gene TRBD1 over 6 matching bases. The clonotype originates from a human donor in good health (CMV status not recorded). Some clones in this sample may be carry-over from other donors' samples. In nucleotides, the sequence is TGTGCCAGCAGTCTCCGGGACACGGTGGAAAAACTGTTTTTT. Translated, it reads CASSLRDTVEKLFF.